This paragraph reports one TCR beta chain. Its antigen remains unknown. Germline V gene sequence: CDR1 SEHNR, CDR2 FQNEAQ (reference sequence). This CDR3 is 19 amino acids long. The J segment lost 4 bases and the V segment lost 1 base, leaving 7 bases of the junction unmatched. Recent vaccinations or acute infections were absent in the healthy HIV-negative adult donors. This record belongs to a study of shared clonotypes between healthy human individuals. The method was immunoSEQ multiplex PCR; TCRdb's version includes in-frame clones alone and lacks a portion of them. The sample yields roughly 1.4 million clones, 98% seen once. General study results and limits: Rarefaction showed that sequencing of sorted subsets was incomplete (despite large depth).

The material sequenced was naive CD4+ T cells sorted from blood. Subset: CD45RA+ positively selected. The receptor was derived from a man aged 30-40 years in good health. V gene TRBV7-9 combines with J gene TRBJ2-1, with TRBD2 matching over 16 bases. CDR3 sequence: CASSLGGLAGGPRYNEQFF. CDR3 bases: TGTGCCAGCAGCTTAGGGGGACTAGCGGGAGGGCCTAGGTACAATGAGCAGTTCTTC.